This TCR beta chain comes out of a study of T cell repertoires in cytomegalovirus infection. Study details: HLA-C-restricted CMV epitopes, recently identified, and well-studied HLA-B-restricted ones were used by the study.

TCRdb passed the reads through MiXCR, listing each CDR3 protein once. The sample has about 830,000 distinct CDR3 sequences; 30% to 35% are singletons. This clonotype was seen a few times. The antigen is not known. The CDR3 is 15 amino acids. The germline V and J ends were trimmed by 4 bases and 2 bases, with 14 bases remaining between them. Germline loops: CDR1 SGHTA, CDR2 FQGNSA. Study-level points and caveats: CMV-specific TCR beta clonotypes restricted by HLA-C dominated the ex vivo response.

The sequences come from cultured CD8+ T cells from PBMCs, collected from culture after CMV antigen stimulation. The chain couples TRBV7-2 to TRBJ1-2; D gene unclear. This receptor was identified in a human donor in good health (CMV status not recorded). Some clones in this sample may be carry-over from other donors' samples. The CDR3 nucleotides are TGTGCCAGCAGCTCCCTTGAGACGGCGAACTATGGCTACACCTTC. It translates to CASSSLETANYGYTF.